These 7 T cell receptor beta chains share one sample of origin, sequenced in a study of CD8+ T cells in alopecia areata. Once RNA had been extracted, it was reverse transcribed into cDNA to act as the sequencing template. Repertoires were generated with immunoSEQ multiplex PCR, while TCRdb's copy carries only in-frame clones and drops some. Of about 180,000 clones listed, roughly 66% are singletons. The source material was CD8+ T cells sorted from blood, sampled at week 0. The receptors shown here come from a human donor with alopecia areata.

The DNA for the CDR3 is TGTGCCAGCAGTTTCGTTGCGAGGGGAAAACCCCTCCACTTT. Translated: CASSFVARGKPLHF. V and J are TRBV27 and TRBJ1-6, with D maybe TRBD1 (5 bases). The CDR3 is 14 amino acids. Germline V gene lookup returns CDR1 MNHEY and CDR2 SMNVEV (reference sequence). V was cut by 3 bases and J by 12 bases, with 15 bases left in between.

J is TRBJ2-3 and V is TRBV7-6; 8 bases are a match to TRBD2. The CDR3 covers 15 residues. From germline, CDR1 is SGHVS and CDR2 FNYEAQ. V lost 3 bases, J lost 0 bases, and 2 bases stayed unmatched. In DNA form, the CDR3 reads TGTGCCAGCAGCTTGAGCGGGAGTAGCACAGATACGCAGTATTTT. This gives the protein CASSLSGSSTDTQYF. The full variable domain, in which reference TRBV7-6 and TRBJ2-3 provide the parts outside the CDR3, is GAGVSQSPRYKVTKRGQDVALRCDPISGHVSLYWYRQALGQGPEFLTYFNYEAQQDKSGLPNDRFSAERPEGSISTLTIQRTEQRDSAMYRCASSLSGSSTDTQYFGPGTRLTVL.

V is TRBV27 and J is TRBJ2-1; D possibly corresponds to TRBD2 (6 bases). There are 15 residues in the CDR3. V lost 4 bases, J lost 7 bases, and 17 bases lay in between. Germline V CDR1 and CDR2: MNHEY, SMNVEV (reference sequence). CDR3 sequence: CASSSLEGTWNEQFF. Written as DNA, the CDR3 is TGTGCCAGCAGTTCACTAGAGGGGACTTGGAATGAGCAGTTCTTC.

V gene TRBV29-1 combines with J gene TRBJ2-5; D not certain. CDR1 and CDR2 from the germline V gene are SQVTM and ANQGSEA. This CDR3 is built from 16 residues. V lost 2 bases to trimming and J lost 5 bases, with 21 bases between them. The CDR3 sequence is CSVEPNWALRAETQYF. The CDR3 DNA sequence: TGCAGCGTTGAACCGAACTGGGCCCTAAGGGCGGAGACCCAGTACTTC.

The chain uses TRBV29-1 and TRBJ1-4; D is uncertain. V lost 6 bases and J 10 bases, leaving 15 bases between the germline ends. This CDR3 region has 12 residues. Germline V gene lookup returns CDR1 SQVTM and CDR2 ANQGSEA. In DNA form, the CDR3 reads TGCAGCGTGTCCAACCCTCAAGGAAAACTGTTTTTT. Its translation is CSVSNPQGKLFF.

This clone was detected only a few times. J is TRBJ2-2 and V is TRBV7-6, with TRBD2 matching over 7 bases. V dropped 5 bases and J dropped 0; count of bases not matched to a gene: 6. CDR1 is SGHVS and CDR2 is FNYEAQ in the germline V gene. The CDR3 sequence is 16 residues long. In DNA, the CDR3 is TGTGCCAGCAGCCCGCAGGGAGGGACGAACACCGGGGAGCTGTTTTTT. Translating it yields CASSPQGGTNTGELFF.

This clone was recorded a few times. The chain employs TRBV7-9 and TRBJ2-6; possibly TRBD2 for D (5 bases). The germline CDR1 and CDR2 sequences are SEHNR and FQNEAQ (reference sequence). With 5 bases removed from V and 0 bases from J, the gap between germline ends came to 8 bases. The CDR3 has 15 amino acids. CDR3 sequence reads: CASSHGDSGANVLTF. CDR3 DNA: TGTGCCAGCAGCCACGGGGACTCTGGGGCCAACGTCCTGACTTTC.